A selection of T cell receptor beta chains follows, all from one sample in a study of brain T cells in children with intractable seizures. Generated by immunoSEQ multiplex PCR, the TCRdb table keeps only in-frame clones and is missing some. The repertoire holds 110,000 or so clones, approximately 94% seen once, with 3.8% in the top ten. This sample comprised peripheral blood, obtained at surgery. The receptors derive from a boy in the first two years of life with hemimegalencephaly and intractable seizures. CDR3s include the opening cysteine and the closing phenylalanine or tryptophan. Fields, in order: clone size, J gene, D gene, V gene, CDR3 DNA, CDR3 protein. A D gene is named only where the DNA matches it firmly. Clone size is shown for a subset of rows, as once, few, many or a class of expanded clone.

-,TRBJ1-1,-,TRBV28,TGTGCCAGCAGCCGTCCCCCCCAGGGGAACACTGAAGCTTTCTTT,CASSRPPQGNTEAFF
-,TRBJ2-1,-,TRBV4-2,TGTGCCAGCAGCCAAGATAGGGGGGGATACGGGCAGTTCTTC,CASSQDRGGYGQFF
-,TRBJ2-3,TRBD2,TRBV29-1,TGCAGCGCTGGCTCCCTAGCGGGAGTCCCAGATACGCAGTATTTT,CSAGSLAGVPDTQYF
-,TRBJ2-5,TRBD2,TRBV9,TGTGCCAGCAGCTTAAAGCGGGAACGGGGAGAGACCCAGTACTTC,CASSLKRERGETQYF
-,TRBJ2-5,TRBD2,TRBV28,TGTGCCAGCATCCCTAACCGACTAGCGGAGAAAGAGACCCAGTACTTC,CASIPNRLAEKETQYF
-,TRBJ2-7,-,TRBV6-2/TRBV6-3,TGTGCCAGCAGTTACGGGTGGGTCTACGAGCAGTACTTC,CASSYGWVYEQYF
-,TRBJ2-7,-,TRBV6-5,TGTGCCAGCAGCCCCCTTAGCGCCACCTACGAGCAGTACTTC,CASSPLSATYEQYF
-,TRBJ2-1,TRBD2,TRBV19,TGTGCCAGTAGTAAGGCTAGCGGGAGCTCCTACAATGAGCAGTTCTTC,CASSKASGSSYNEQFF
-,TRBJ2-6,-,TRBV28,TGTGCCAGCAGTTTGGGGGGAAGACTGACTTTC,CASSLGGRLTF
-,TRBJ2-7,-,TRBV28,TGTGCCAGCAGGGGGACGGCCTCCTACGAGCAGTACTTC,CASRGTASYEQYF
-,TRBJ1-6,-,TRBV2,TGTGCCAGCAGTGAGTATGGACGGCGGAGCTCCTATAATTCACCCCTCCACTTT,CASSEYGRRSSYNSPLHF
-,TRBJ1-5,-,TRBV4-1,TGCGCCAGCAGCAGGGCAGGAACCAATCAGCCCCAGCATTTT,CASSRAGTNQPQHF
-,TRBJ2-5,-,TRBV19,TGTGCCAGTAGTTACGTTTGGGGGGAGACCCAGTACTTC,CASSYVWGETQYF
once,TRBJ2-1,TRBD2,TRBV10-3,TGTGCCATGAACTCGGGACTAGCGGGATATGAGCAGTTCTTC,CAMNSGLAGYEQFF
once,TRBJ2-7,TRBD1,TRBV7-3,TGTGCCAGCAGCTTAAGGGGACAGGGGCAGTACTTC,CASSLRGQGQYF
-,TRBJ2-1,TRBD2,TRBV5-6,TGTGCCAGCAGCGGGCTAGCGGCTACCTACAATGAGCAGTTCTTC,CASSGLAATYNEQFF
-,TRBJ2-7,-,TRBV7-9,TGTGCCAGCAGCTTCCGTTCCTACGAGCAGTACTTC,CASSFRSYEQYF
once,TRBJ2-3,-,TRBV20-1,TGCAGTGCTAGGACAGATACGCAGTATTTT,CSARTDTQYF
-,TRBJ2-7,-,TRBV4-3,TGCGCCAGCAGCCAAGATTGGGTCCAACGGGTCAACCCCTACGAGCAGTACTTC,CASSQDWVQRVNPYEQYF
once,TRBJ1-4,-,TRBV5-1,TGCGCCAGCAGGCTGGGTTTTAATGAAAAACTGTTTTTT,CASRLGFNEKLFF